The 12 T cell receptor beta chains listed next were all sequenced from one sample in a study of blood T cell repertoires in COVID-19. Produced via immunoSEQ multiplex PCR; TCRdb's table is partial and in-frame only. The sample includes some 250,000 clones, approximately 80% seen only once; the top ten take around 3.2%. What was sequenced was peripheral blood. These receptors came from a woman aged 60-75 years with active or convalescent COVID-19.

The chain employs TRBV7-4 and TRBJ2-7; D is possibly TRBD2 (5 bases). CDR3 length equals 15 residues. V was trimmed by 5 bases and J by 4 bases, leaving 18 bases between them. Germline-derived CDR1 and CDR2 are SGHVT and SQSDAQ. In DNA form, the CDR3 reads TGTGCCAGCAGCCCCAGAGGGAGTGGGGAGTACGAGCAGTACTTC. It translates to CASSPRGSGEYEQYF.

Here the CDR3 reads CASSQDLLQETQYF. The CDR3 DNA reads TGCGCCAGCAGCCAAGATTTACTCCAAGAGACCCAGTACTTC. J is TRBJ2-5 and V is TRBV4-1, with D unresolved. This CDR3 spans 14 amino acids. The V end was cut by 0 bases, the J end by 1 base, with 6 bases between. The germline V gene has CDR1 MGHRA and CDR2 YSYEKL.

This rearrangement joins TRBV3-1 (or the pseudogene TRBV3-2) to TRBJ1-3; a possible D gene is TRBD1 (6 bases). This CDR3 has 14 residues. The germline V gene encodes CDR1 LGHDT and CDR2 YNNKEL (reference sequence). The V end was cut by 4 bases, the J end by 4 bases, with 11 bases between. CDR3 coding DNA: TGTGCCAGCAGCCTAGGACAGACGGGAAACACCATATATTTT. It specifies CASSLGQTGNTIYF.

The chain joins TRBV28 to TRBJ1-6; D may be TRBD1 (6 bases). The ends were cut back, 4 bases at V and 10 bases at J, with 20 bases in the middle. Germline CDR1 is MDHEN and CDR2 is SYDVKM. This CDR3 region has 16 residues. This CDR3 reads CASSSLGWGQESPLHF. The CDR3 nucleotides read TGTGCCAGCAGTTCCCTAGGTTGGGGGCAGGAGTCACCCCTCCACTTT.

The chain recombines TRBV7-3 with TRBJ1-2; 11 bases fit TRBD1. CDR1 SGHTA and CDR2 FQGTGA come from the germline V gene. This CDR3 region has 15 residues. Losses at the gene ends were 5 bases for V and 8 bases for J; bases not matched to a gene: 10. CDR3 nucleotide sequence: TGTGCCAGCAGCCCGCACACGGGACAGGGGGAGGGCTACACCTTC. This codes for CASSPHTGQGEGYTF. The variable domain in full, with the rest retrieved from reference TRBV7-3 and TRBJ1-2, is GAGVSQTPSNKVTEKGKYVELRCDPISGHTALYWYRQSLGQGPEFLIYFQGTGAADDSGLPNDRFFAVRPEGSVSTLKIQRTERGDSAVYLCASSPHTGQGEGYTFGSGTRLTVV.

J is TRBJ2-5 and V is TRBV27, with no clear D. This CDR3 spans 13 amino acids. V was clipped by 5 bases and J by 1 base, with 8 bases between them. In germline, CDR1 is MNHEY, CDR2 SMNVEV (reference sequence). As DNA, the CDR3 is TGTGCCAGCAGTAAGACAATCCAAGAGACCCAGTACTTC. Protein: CASSKTIQETQYF.

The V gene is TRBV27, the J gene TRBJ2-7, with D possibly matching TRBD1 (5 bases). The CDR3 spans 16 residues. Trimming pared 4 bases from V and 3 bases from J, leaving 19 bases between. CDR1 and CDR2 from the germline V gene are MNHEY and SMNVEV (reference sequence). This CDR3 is CASSYPGSLSVYEQYF. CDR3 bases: TGTGCCAGCAGTTACCCAGGGTCCCTTTCCGTCTACGAGCAGTACTTC.

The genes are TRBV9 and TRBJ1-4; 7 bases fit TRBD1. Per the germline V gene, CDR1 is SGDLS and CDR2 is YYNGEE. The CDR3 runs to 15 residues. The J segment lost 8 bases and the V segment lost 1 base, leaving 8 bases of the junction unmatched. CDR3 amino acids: CASSVRGQPAEKLFF. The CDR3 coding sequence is TGTGCCAGCAGCGTACGGGGACAGCCGGCCGAAAAACTGTTTTTT.

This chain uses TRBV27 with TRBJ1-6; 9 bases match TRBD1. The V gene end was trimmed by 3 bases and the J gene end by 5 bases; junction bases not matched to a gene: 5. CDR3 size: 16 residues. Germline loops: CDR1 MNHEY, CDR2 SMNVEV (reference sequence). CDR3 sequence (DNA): TGTGCCAGCAGTTTGTTGGGACAGGGCAATAATTCACCCCTCCACTTT. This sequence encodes CASSLLGQGNNSPLHF.

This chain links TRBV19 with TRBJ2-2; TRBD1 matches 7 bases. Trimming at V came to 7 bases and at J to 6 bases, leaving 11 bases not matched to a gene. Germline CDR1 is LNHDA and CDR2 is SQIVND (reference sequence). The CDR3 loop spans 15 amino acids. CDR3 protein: CASNSGATGAGELFF. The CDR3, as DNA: TGTGCCAGTAATTCCGGGGCTACAGGGGCCGGGGAGCTGTTTTTT.

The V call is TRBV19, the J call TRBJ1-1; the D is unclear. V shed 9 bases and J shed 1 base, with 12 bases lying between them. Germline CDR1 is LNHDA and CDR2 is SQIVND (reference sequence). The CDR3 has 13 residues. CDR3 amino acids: CASAVTTNTEAFF. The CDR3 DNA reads TGTGCCAGCGCCGTGACTACGAACACTGAAGCTTTCTTT.

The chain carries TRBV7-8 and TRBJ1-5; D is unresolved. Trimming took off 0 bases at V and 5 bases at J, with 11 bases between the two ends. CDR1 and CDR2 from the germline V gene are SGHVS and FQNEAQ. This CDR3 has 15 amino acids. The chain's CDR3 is CASSLASGSYQPQHF. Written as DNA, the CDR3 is TGTGCCAGCAGCTTAGCCTCCGGGTCTTATCAGCCCCAGCATTTT.